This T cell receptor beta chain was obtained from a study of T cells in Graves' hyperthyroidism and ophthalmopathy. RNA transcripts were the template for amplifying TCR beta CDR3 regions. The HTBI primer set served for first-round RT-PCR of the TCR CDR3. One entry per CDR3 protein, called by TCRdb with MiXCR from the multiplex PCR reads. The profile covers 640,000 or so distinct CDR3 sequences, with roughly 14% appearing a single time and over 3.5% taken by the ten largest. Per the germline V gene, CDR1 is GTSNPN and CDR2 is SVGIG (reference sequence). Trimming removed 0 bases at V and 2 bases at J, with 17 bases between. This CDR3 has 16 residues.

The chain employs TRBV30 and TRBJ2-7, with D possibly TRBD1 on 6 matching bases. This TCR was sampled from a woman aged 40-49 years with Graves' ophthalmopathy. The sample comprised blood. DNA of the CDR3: TGTGCCTGGAGTGTAAAGGGCCAGGGGAGCGCCTACGAGCAGTACTTC. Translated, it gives CAWSVKGQGSAYEQYF.